Following are 7 T cell receptor beta chains from one sample sequenced in a study of shared clonotypes between healthy human individuals (TCRdb year 2020). Library generation was performed with the immunoSEQ multiplex PCR assay. What TCRdb holds here is the immuneACCESS table cut down to in-frame rearrangements. Part of the clones is not present; checked against another copy, under half of the missing clones reflect an unresolved V gene, and the others are unexplained. For this sample there are about 590,000 clones; around 95% appear just once. The ten largest account for less than 0.13% of the sample. CD8 naive samples were CD45RO-negative cells positively selected for CCR7, giving a CD45RA+CCR7+ population that excluded TemRA cells. What was sequenced was naive CD8+ T cells sorted from blood. The sample's cell subset or site label, decoded: CD45RA+CCR7+. These receptors came from a woman aged 30 to 39 in good health.

The chain is built from TRBV6-5 and TRBJ1-3, with 9 bases fitting TRBD1. The CDR3 sequence is 16 residues long. The V gene end was trimmed by 4 bases and the J gene end by 2 bases; junction bases not matched to a gene: 6. Germline V gene sequence: CDR1 MNHEY, CDR2 SVGAGI. The CDR3 protein is CASSWGQGPTGNTIYF. CDR3 sequence (DNA): TGTGCCAGCAGTTGGGGACAGGGCCCCACTGGAAACACCATATATTTT.

Concerning this clone itself: Within the sample, other DNA sequences also encode this same CDR3. The V and J genes are TRBV27 and TRBJ2-1; D is unresolved. The germline V gene encodes CDR1 MNHEY and CDR2 SMNVEV (reference sequence). V was cut by 1 base and J by 0 bases, with 7 bases left in between. The length of the CDR3 is 15 residues. The CDR3 protein is CASSLFRSSYNEQFF. The DNA of the CDR3 is TGTGCCAGCAGTTTATTCCGGAGCTCCTACAATGAGCAGTTCTTC.

The gene calls are TRBV9 and TRBJ2-2; 9 bases are shared with TRBD2. J lost 0 bases, V lost 7 bases, and 7 bases had no gene match. The CDR3 covers 16 residues. CDR1 SGDLS and CDR2 YYNGEE come from the germline V gene. The CDR3: CASSGREGPNTGELFF. For the CDR3, the DNA is TGTGCCAGCTCTGGGCGGGAGGGCCCGAACACCGGGGAGCTGTTTTTT.

This clone appeared a single time. The V gene is TRBV27, the J gene TRBJ2-7; no definite D call. The V gene's germline CDR1 is MNHEY and CDR2 SMNVEV (reference sequence). The CDR3 has 13 amino acids. Deletions cut 4 bases from V and 3 bases from J, with 10 bases between. The CDR3 DNA reads as TGTGCCAGCAGTTCACCAAATAACTACGAGCAGTACTTC. Its protein is CASSSPNNYEQYF.

V usage is TRBV27 and J usage is TRBJ2-2, with D hard to call. Trimming cost V 0 bases and J 6 bases, with 8 bases left between them. Germline CDR1 and CDR2: MNHEY and SMNVEV (reference sequence). The length of the CDR3 is 14 residues. The CDR3 is CASSLSSAPGELFF. The CDR3 DNA is TGTGCCAGCAGTTTATCCTCGGCTCCCGGGGAGCTGTTTTTT.

The CDR3 region is CASCHPYSGANVLTF. Written as DNA, the CDR3 is TGTGCCAGCTGCCATCCCTACTCTGGGGCCAACGTCCTGACTTTC. The chain combines TRBV27 with TRBJ2-6; D is uncertain. Per germline, CDR1 MNHEY and CDR2 SMNVEV (reference sequence). The CDR3 consists of 15 residues. V lost 8 bases to trimming and J lost 0 bases, with 11 bases between them.

This clone appeared a single time. This rearrangement joins TRBV27 to TRBJ2-2; possibly TRBD2 for D (5 bases). V lost 8 bases, J lost 0 bases, and 16 bases lay in between. This CDR3 is built from 16 residues. Germline lookup yields CDR1 MNHEY and CDR2 SMNVEV (reference sequence). The CDR3 nucleotides read TGTGCCAGCCATGGGGATCGGGGTGCGAACACCGGGGAGCTGTTTTTT. It yields the protein CASHGDRGANTGELFF.